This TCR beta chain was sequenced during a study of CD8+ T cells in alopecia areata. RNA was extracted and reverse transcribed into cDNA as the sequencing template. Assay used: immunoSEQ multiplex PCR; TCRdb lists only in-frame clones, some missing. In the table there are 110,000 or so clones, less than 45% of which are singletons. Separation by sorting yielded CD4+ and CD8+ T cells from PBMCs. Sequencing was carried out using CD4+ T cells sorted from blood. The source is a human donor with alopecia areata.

The CDR3 DNA sequence: TGTGCCAGCAGTGAAAGGACTGAAGCTTTCTTT. Encoded protein: CASSERTEAFF. This chain connects TRBV2 to TRBJ1-1; D unclear. CDR3 length: 11 amino acids. In germline, CDR1 is SNHLY, CDR2 FYNNEI. The V end was cut by 2 bases, the J end by 5 bases, with 3 bases between.